This T cell receptor (beta chain) was obtained from a study of regulatory T cells in long-lasting Graves disease. Study information: Over 5 years of antithyroid drugs plus positive TSH receptor antibodies defined persistent Graves' disease. Study-wide results and caveats: Under persistent disease, TRBV28, TRBJ1-2 and TRBJ2-5 were used preferentially. Persistent Graves' patients showed less TCR diversity than newly diagnosed ones.

Regarding this clonotype: Its antigen is unidentified.

Specified time point: persistent/refractory GD, antithyroid drugs over 5 years with positive TRAb. RNA isolated from PBMCs was used to make the TCR library. CDR3 size: 15 residues. The trim removed 4 bases at V and 2 bases at J, leaving 6 bases unmatched. Per the germline V gene, CDR1 is SGHVS and CDR2 is FQNEAQ. HTBI primers from iRepertoire and Arm-PCR of CDR3 regions yielded the TCR beta libraries. Each CDR3 protein gets one entry after TCRdb re-called the multiplex PCR reads with MiXCR. The sample comprises about 470,000 distinct CDR3 sequences, roughly 21% of which are singletons, and about 6.6% rests with the top ten.

Sequenced here: peripheral blood mononuclear cells (PBMCs), sampled when the disease was refractory, from a patient treated with antithyroid drugs. The chain employs TRBV7-8 and TRBJ2-5, with 8 nucleotides matching TRBD1. This TCR was recovered from a female donor with Graves disease. For the CDR3, the DNA is TGTGCCAGCAGCTCCTACAGGGGGTGGCAAGAGACCCAGTACTTC. Translated: CASSSYRGWQETQYF.